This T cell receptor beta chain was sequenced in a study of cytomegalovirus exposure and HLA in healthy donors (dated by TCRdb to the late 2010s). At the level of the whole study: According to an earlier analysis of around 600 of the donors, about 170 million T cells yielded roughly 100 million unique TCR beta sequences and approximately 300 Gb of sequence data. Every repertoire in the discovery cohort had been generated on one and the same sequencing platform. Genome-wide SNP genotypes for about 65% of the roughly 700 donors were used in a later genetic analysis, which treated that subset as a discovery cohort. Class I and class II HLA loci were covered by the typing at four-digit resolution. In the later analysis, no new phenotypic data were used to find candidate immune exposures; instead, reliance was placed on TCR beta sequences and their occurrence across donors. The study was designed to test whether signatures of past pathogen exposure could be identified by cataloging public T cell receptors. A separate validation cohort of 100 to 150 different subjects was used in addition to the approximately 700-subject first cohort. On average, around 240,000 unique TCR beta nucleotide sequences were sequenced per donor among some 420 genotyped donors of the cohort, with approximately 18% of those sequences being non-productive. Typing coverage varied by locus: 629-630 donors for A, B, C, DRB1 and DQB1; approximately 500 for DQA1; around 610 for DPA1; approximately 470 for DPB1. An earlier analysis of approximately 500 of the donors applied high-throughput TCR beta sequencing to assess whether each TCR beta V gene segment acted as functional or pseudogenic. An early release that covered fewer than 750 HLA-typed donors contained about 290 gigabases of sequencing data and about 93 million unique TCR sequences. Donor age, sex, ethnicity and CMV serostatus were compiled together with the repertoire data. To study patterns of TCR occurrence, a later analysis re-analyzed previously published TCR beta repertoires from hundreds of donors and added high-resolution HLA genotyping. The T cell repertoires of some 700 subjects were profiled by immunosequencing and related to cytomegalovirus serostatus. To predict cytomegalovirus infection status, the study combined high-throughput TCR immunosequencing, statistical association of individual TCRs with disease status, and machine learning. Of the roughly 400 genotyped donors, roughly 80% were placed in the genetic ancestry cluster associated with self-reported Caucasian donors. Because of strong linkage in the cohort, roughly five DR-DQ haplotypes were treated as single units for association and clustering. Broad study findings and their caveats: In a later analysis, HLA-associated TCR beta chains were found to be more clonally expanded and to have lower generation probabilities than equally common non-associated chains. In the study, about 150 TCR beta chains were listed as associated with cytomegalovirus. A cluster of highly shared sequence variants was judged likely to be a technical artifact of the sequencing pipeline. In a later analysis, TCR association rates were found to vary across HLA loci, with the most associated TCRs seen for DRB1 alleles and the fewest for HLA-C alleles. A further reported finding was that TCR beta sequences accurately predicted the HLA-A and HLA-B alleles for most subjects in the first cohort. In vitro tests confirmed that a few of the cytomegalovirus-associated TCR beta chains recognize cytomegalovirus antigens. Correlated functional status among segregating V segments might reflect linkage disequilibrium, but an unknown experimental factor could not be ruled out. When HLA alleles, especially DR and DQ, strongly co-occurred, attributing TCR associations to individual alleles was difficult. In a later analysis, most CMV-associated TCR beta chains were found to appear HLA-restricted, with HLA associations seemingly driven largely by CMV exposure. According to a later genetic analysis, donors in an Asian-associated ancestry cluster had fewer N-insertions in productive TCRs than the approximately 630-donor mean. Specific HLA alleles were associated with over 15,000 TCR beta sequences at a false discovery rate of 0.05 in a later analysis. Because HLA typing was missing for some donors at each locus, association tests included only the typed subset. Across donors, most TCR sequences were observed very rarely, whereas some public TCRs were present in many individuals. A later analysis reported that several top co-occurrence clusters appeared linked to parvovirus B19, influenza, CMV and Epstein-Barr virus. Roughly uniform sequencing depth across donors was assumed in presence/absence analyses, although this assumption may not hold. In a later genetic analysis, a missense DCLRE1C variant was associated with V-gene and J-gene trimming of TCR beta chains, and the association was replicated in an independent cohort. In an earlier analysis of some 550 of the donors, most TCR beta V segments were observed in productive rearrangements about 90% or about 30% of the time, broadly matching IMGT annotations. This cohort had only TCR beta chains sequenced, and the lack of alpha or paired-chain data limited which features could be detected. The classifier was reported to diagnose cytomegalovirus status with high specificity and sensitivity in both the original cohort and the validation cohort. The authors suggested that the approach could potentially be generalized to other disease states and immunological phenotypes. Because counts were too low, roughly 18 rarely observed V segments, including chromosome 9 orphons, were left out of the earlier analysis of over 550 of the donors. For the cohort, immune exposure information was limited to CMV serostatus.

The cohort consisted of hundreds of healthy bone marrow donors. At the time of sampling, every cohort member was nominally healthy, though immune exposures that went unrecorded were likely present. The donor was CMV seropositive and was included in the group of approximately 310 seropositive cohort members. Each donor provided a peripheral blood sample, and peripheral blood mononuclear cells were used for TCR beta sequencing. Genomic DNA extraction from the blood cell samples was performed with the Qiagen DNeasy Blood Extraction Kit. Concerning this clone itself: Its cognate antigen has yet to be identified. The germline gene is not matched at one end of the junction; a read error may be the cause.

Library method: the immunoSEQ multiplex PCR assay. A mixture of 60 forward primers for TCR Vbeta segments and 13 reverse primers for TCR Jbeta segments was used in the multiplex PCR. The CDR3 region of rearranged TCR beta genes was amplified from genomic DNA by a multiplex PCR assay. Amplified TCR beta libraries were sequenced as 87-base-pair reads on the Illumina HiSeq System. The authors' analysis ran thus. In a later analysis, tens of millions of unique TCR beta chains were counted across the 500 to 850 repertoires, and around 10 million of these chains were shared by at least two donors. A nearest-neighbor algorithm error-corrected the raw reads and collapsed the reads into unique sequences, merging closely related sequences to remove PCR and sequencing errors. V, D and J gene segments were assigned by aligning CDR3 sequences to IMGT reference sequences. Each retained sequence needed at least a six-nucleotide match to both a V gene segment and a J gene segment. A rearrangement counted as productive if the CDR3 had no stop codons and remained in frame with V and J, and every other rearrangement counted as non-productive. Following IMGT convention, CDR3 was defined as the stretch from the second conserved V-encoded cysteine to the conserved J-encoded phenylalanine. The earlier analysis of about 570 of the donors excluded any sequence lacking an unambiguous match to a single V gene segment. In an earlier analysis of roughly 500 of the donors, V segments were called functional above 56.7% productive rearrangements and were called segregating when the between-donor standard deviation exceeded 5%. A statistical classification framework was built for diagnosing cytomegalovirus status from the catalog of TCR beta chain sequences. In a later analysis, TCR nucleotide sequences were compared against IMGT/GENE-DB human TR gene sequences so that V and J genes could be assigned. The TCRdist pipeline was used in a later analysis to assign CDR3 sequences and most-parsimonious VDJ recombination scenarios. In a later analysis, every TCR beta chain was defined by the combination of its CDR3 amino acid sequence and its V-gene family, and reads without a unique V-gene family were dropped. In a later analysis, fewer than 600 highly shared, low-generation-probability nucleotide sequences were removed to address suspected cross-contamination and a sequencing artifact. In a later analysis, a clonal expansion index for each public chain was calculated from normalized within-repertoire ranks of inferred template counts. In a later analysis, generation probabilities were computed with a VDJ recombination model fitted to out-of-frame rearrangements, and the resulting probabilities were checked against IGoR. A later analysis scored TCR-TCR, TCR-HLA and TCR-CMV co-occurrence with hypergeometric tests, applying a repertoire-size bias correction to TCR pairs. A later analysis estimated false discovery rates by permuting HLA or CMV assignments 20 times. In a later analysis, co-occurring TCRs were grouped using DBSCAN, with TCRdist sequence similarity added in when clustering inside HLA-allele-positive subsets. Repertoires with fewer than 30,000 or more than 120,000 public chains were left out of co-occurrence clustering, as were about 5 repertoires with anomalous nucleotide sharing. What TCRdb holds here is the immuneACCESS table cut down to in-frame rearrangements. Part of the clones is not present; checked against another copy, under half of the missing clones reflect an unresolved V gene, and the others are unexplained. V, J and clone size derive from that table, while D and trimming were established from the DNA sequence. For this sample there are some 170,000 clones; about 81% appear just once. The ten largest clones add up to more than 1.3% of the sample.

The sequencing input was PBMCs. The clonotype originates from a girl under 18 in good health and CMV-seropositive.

The CDR3 region: CASSLNSGRSRDF. DNA sequence: TGTGCCAGCAGCTTAAATAGCGGGAGGTCCCGGGACTTC. The V and J genes are TRBV11-2 and TRBJ2-5; the junction holds 10 bases that match TRBD2. CDR1 SGHAT and CDR2 FQNNGV are derived from the germline V gene. The CDR3, from cysteine to phenylalanine, totals 13 residues. Only the CDR3 part of the read is kept: 39 bases, read in frame from the first base.